This T cell receptor (beta chain) was identified during a study of CD8+ T cells in alopecia areata. Study-wide findings and caveats: Sequencing of scalp samples also includes resident alphabeta T cells from normal skin.

This clone was counted between two and nine times. Its antigen is undetermined. Trimming cost V 0 bases and J 0 bases, with 3 bases left between them. The CDR3 covers 13 residues. Looked up from germline, CDR1 is MNHNS and CDR2 is SASEGT. RNA extraction was followed by reverse transcription into cDNA, which acted as the sequencing template. TCRdb's copy holds only in-frame clones and misses some; the assay was immunoSEQ multiplex PCR. The sample includes 150,000 or so clones, about 54% of them seen just once. Sorted populations comprised CD4+ and CD8+ T cells obtained from PBMCs. Sample: CD4+ T cells sorted from blood. The receptor's source is a human donor in good health. The rearrangement links TRBV6-1 to TRBJ2-7, with D hard to call. DNA of the CDR3: TGTGCCAGCAGTGAAGCGGGCTCCTACGAGCAGTACTTC. Its translation is CASSEAGSYEQYF.